This T cell receptor beta chain was documented in a study of CXCR3-negative and CXCR3-positive naive CD8 T cells. Study observations and caveats: CXCR3-negative naive cells had less hydrophobic TRB CDR3s than did CXCR3-positive naive cells.

It was by 5' RACE with UMI labels that the TRB cDNA libraries were prepared. For each CDR3 protein, TCRdb gives one entry from its re-call of the 5' RACE reads, without DNA. This sample contains about 6,800 distinct CDR3 sequences. Comment on this clonotype: The antigen remains undetermined.

This CDR3 comprises 16 residues. CDR1 and CDR2 (germline): SGHRS, YFSETQ. This receptor was identified in a human donor in good health. Some clones in this sample may be carry-over from other donors' samples. Input material: naive CXCR3+ CD8+ T cells from blood. The subset denotes: CD45RO-CCR7+CD27+CD95- naive CD8+ T cells expressing CXCR3 (TNR3+). The chain joins TRBV5-1 to TRBJ2-7; TCRdb designates TRBD2, a call that cannot be tested without DNA. The CDR3 loop is CASSLVESEGPYEQYF.